Listed below are T cell receptor beta chains from one sample, sequenced in a study of identical twins. From the 5' RACE reads, TCRdb called clonotypes with MiXCR, one entry per CDR3 protein. The repertoire consists of about 200,000 distinct CDR3 sequences, with about 16% occurring once and the leading ten covering around two fifths. These data also featured in a second study, about T cells expressing NK-cell markers.

Specimen: CD8+ T cells sorted from blood. These receptors were collected from a young woman in good health. The CDR3 runs from the conserved cysteine through the conserved F or W. Fields, in order: CDR3 protein, V gene, J gene.

CDR3: CASSSLNSHSLYNEQFF
V: TRBV5-1
J: TRBJ2-1

CDR3: CASSQEGHGQGIYEQYF
V: TRBV4-3
J: TRBJ2-7

CDR3: CASSLMYTSTGELFF
V: TRBV5-6
J: TRBJ2-2

CDR3: CASSQASGETQYF
V: TRBV4-2
J: TRBJ2-5

CDR3: CAISGRRNTEAFF
V: TRBV6-1
J: TRBJ1-1

CDR3: CASNKLAGLGNIQYF
V: TRBV13
J: TRBJ2-4

CDR3: CASSLPGQGVTHSGNTIYF
V: TRBV11-1
J: TRBJ1-3

CDR3: CASSLKEGYEQYF
V: TRBV7-6
J: TRBJ2-7

CDR3: CASSATGNYGYTF
V: TRBV9
J: TRBJ1-2

CDR3: CSVGDTEAFF
V: TRBV29-1
J: TRBJ1-1

CDR3: CASRLGQGSNEQYF
V: TRBV19
J: TRBJ2-7

CDR3: CASSSLGGTSGNTDTQYF
V: TRBV11-2
J: TRBJ2-3

CDR3: CASSVNRQGDHEQYF
V: TRBV9
J: TRBJ2-7

CDR3: CSVVPRLAGNQETQYF
V: TRBV29-1
J: TRBJ2-5

CDR3: CASSESQVAGARDEQFF
V: TRBV10-1
J: TRBJ2-1

CDR3: CAGPCEREQFF
V: TRBV6-2/TRBV6-3
J: TRBJ2-1

CDR3: CASSAGQGGPYEQYF
V: TRBV9
J: TRBJ2-7

CDR3: CAWSGLADEQFF
V: TRBV30
J: TRBJ2-1

CDR3: CASQGKRVGDYNEQFF
V: TRBV5-1
J: TRBJ2-1

CDR3: CASSFPGGTSGGVGFFNEQFF
V: TRBV5-1
J: TRBJ2-1

CDR3: CASSFRWPYGYTF
V: TRBV12-3/TRBV12-4
J: TRBJ1-2

CDR3: CASSEGEGLLDEQFF
V: TRBV4-3
J: TRBJ2-1

CDR3: CASSVDIYNEQFF
V: TRBV6-1
J: TRBJ2-1

CDR3: CAISESTSGGYNEQFF
V: TRBV10-3
J: TRBJ2-1

CDR3: CASSRGPHNEQFF
V: TRBV6-1
J: TRBJ2-1

CDR3: CATSRSGVGNTIYF
V: TRBV15
J: TRBJ1-3

CDR3: CASRPRGGGYQPQHF
V: TRBV12-3/TRBV12-4
J: TRBJ1-5

CDR3: CASRWDSGPHTGELFF
V: TRBV2
J: TRBJ2-2

CDR3: CASSQEATDTQYF
V: TRBV4-3
J: TRBJ2-3

CDR3: CASSPGHIQYF
V: TRBV11-2
J: TRBJ2-4

CDR3: CAWSVGQNTEAFF
V: TRBV30
J: TRBJ1-1

CDR3: CASSPIAGAEKNIQYF
V: TRBV18
J: TRBJ2-4

CDR3: CASGSSYNEQFF
V: TRBV12-3/TRBV12-4
J: TRBJ2-1

CDR3: CASSSSGPQETQYF
V: TRBV27
J: TRBJ2-5

CDR3: CASSSTGQEKLFF
V: TRBV7-9
J: TRBJ1-4

CDR3: CASSLERRGVGNEQFF
V: TRBV5-1
J: TRBJ2-1

CDR3: CASSLVAGANVLTF
V: TRBV5-1
J: TRBJ2-6

CDR3: CASRVSQTSYEQYF
V: TRBV2
J: TRBJ2-7

CDR3: CASSVEAGGPREQFF
V: TRBV9
J: TRBJ2-1

CDR3: CASSVEGRDTQYF
V: TRBV9
J: TRBJ2-3

CDR3: CSVGGSSYEQYF
V: TRBV29-1
J: TRBJ2-7

CDR3: CASSQDGDEQFF
V: TRBV4-2
J: TRBJ2-1

CDR3: CAISEPGLGGTEAFF
V: TRBV10-3
J: TRBJ1-1

CDR3: CASSPSPAGALDTQYF
V: TRBV5-4
J: TRBJ2-3

CDR3: CASSFRTPSTDTQYF
V: TRBV5-5
J: TRBJ2-3

CDR3: CASSSRSRGYNEQFF
V: TRBV12-3/TRBV12-4
J: TRBJ2-1

CDR3: CASSSSDRVYTNEKLFF
V: TRBV7-2
J: TRBJ1-4

CDR3: CASSQSNAITGELFF
V: TRBV4-3
J: TRBJ2-2

CDR3: CASSQSQAASYEQYF
V: TRBV4-1
J: TRBJ2-7

CDR3: CASSQFGGGYEQYF
V: TRBV16
J: TRBJ2-7

CDR3: CATSRQNKGAMEKLFF
V: TRBV15
J: TRBJ1-4

CDR3: CASSQGPGQEITEAFF
V: TRBV4-3
J: TRBJ1-1

CDR3: CCEGGPGTDTQYF
V: TRBV2
J: TRBJ2-3

CDR3: CATSLKTAYNEQFF
V: TRBV15
J: TRBJ2-1